The 23 T cell receptor beta chains below all came from one sample that was sequenced in a study of breast tumors, draining lymph nodes, adjacent tissues. Samples came from axillary lymph nodes draining the breast cancer. MiXCR, run by TCRdb on the multiplex PCR reads, gives a single entry per CDR3 protein. The table lists 290,000 or so distinct CDR3 sequences, around 31% of them singletons, with around 1% in the top ten. The sequencing sample was made of axillary lymph node tissue. Source of these receptors: a female donor with breast cancer. Some clones in this sample may be carry-over from other donors' samples.

A few counts support this clonotype. Germline is not matched at one junction end, which may reflect a read error. CDR3 sequence (DNA): TGTGCCAGCAGCCAGCAGGGGATAGCCGGGGAGCTGTCTTTT. Protein: CASSQQGIAGELSF. The J gene is TRBJ2-2, the V gene TRBV12-3 or TRBV12-4; D possibly corresponds to TRBD1 (6 bases). This CDR3 comprises 14 residues.

This clonotype appeared a few times. J is TRBJ2-3 and V is TRBV28; 11 positions agree with TRBD2. Germline values: CDR1 MDHEN, CDR2 SYDVKM. After removal of 5 bases from V and 2 bases from J, the junction contained 3 bases not matched to a gene. The CDR3 loop spans 15 amino acids. The DNA of the CDR3 is TGTGCCAGCAGTCCGACTAGCGGGAACACAGATACGCAGTATTTT. Translated, it gives CASSPTSGNTDTQYF.

This clonotype appeared a few times. The J gene is TRBJ2-7, the V gene TRBV20-1, with 9 bases aligning to TRBD1. Germline V gene lookup returns CDR1 DFQATT and CDR2 SNEGSKA (reference sequence). Germline trimming cut 3 bases from V and 6 bases from J; bases unmatched to any gene: 9. The CDR3 length is 14 residues. CDR3 protein: CSARFPGTGPEQYF. DNA for the CDR3: TGCAGTGCTAGGTTTCCCGGGACAGGGCCCGAGCAGTACTTC.

The chain uses TRBV30 and TRBJ2-3; TRBD1 aligns across 7 bases. The length of the CDR3 is 14 residues. J lost 2 bases, V lost 2 bases, and 4 bases had no gene match. CDR1 GTSNPN and CDR2 SVGIG come from the germline V gene (reference sequence). The CDR3 nucleotides read TGTGCCTGGAGTAAGGACAGGAACACAGATACGCAGTATTTT. Protein sequence: CAWSKDRNTDTQYF.

This clonotype was recorded many times. The rearrangement joins TRBV7-2 to TRBJ2-3; D call uncertain. Trimming took 4 bases from V and 4 from J, leaving 9 bases between them. The CDR3 runs 13 residues. CDR1 SGHTA and CDR2 FQGNSA come from the germline V gene. The CDR3 region has the DNA TGTGCCAGCAGCTCGTCAGTCCCAGATACGCAGTATTTT. This codes for CASSSSVPDTQYF.

The V gene is TRBV29-1, the J gene TRBJ1-1; TRBD1 matches 7 bases. Trimming at V came to 0 bases and at J to 4 bases, leaving 11 bases not matched to a gene. This CDR3 has 16 residues. Germline V CDR1 and CDR2: SQVTM, ANQGSEA. Here the CDR3 reads CSVEDGPGGSSTEAFF. The CDR3 nucleotides read TGCAGCGTTGAAGATGGACCAGGGGGGTCGAGCACTGAAGCTTTCTTT.

The V call is TRBV29-1, the J call TRBJ1-2; tentative D call: TRBD1 (5 bases). The germline gives CDR1 SQVTM, CDR2 ANQGSEA. CDR3 size: 13 residues. Deletions cut 6 bases from V and 6 bases from J, with 17 bases between. Written as DNA, the CDR3 is TGCAGCGTCAAAGCCGGGGACCTTCATGGCTACACCTTC. As protein: CSVKAGDLHGYTF.

Many counts were recorded for this clonotype. V usage is TRBV14 and J usage is TRBJ2-7; D unclear. CDR3 size: 14 residues. V was cut by 1 base and J by 5 bases, with 12 bases left in between. Per the germline V gene, CDR1 is SGHDN and CDR2 is FVKESK. The chain's CDR3 is CASSQVGRSNEQYF. The CDR3 coding sequence is TGTGCCAGCAGCCAAGTCGGCCGAAGCAACGAGCAGTACTTC.

This clonotype was seen more than once but under ten times. This sequence joins TRBV3-1 and TRBJ2-2, with TRBD2 matching 11 bases. J lost 7 bases, V lost 4 bases, and 8 bases had no gene match. Germline V lookup: CDR1 LGHDT, CDR2 YNNKEL (reference sequence). There are 16 residues in the CDR3. The CDR3 spells CASSPIAGGPGGELFF. The CDR3 bases are TGTGCCAGCAGCCCCATAGCGGGAGGGCCCGGCGGGGAGCTGTTTTTT.

The J gene is TRBJ1-3, the V gene TRBV3-1; a weak D match, TRBD1 (5 bases). CDR1 and CDR2 (germline): LGHDT, YNNKEL (reference sequence). The CDR3 runs to 15 residues. Between the trimmed V and J ends, which lost 1 base and 0 bases, there was a span of 7 bases. DNA for the CDR3: TGTGCCAGCAGCCAAGCCAGGGCCTCTGGAAACACCATATATTTT. It is translated as CASSQARASGNTIYF.

This clonotype was seen a few times. This chain uses TRBV7-2 with TRBJ1-1, with D unclear. This CDR3 region has 12 residues. Germline values: CDR1 SGHTA, CDR2 FQGNSA. Between the trimmed V and J ends, which lost 0 bases and 11 bases, there was a span of 10 bases. The CDR3 spells CASSLASDVAFF. The DNA for the CDR3 is TGTGCCAGCAGCTTAGCCAGTGACGTGGCTTTCTTT.

This clonotype was counted ten times or more. The chain joins TRBV10-3 to TRBJ2-5; D is unresolved. The CDR3 runs to 15 residues. V was clipped by 3 bases and J by 1 base, with 12 bases between them. Germline loops: CDR1 ENHRY, CDR2 SYGVKD. The chain's CDR3 is CAISDRAEPQETQYF. The CDR3 DNA is TGTGCCATCAGTGACCGAGCAGAACCCCAAGAGACCCAGTACTTC.

This clonotype was counted many times. The chain joins TRBV15 to TRBJ2-3; D ambiguous. CDR1 LNHNV and CDR2 YYDKDF come from the germline V gene (reference sequence). V was trimmed by 1 base and J by 2 bases, leaving 7 bases between them. The CDR3 runs to 14 residues. CDR3 nucleotide sequence: TGTGCCACCAGCAGAGGCGGCTACACAGATACGCAGTATTTT. This sequence encodes CATSRGGYTDTQYF.

This clonotype was observed many times. This chain connects TRBV6-5 to TRBJ2-3, with TRBD2 as a possible D gene (6 bases). This CDR3 contains 16 residues. Trimming stripped 5 bases from V and 3 bases from J, with 18 bases between. CDR1 is MNHEY and CDR2 is SVGAGI in the germline V gene. The CDR3 DNA is TGTGCCAGCAGTGAACTTGGGCTAGCGCGGACAGATACGCAGTATTTT. Amino acid sequence: CASSELGLARTDTQYF.

CDR3: CATSTSGSHEQFF. CDR3 nucleotide sequence: TGTGCCACCAGCACTAGCGGGAGCCATGAGCAGTTCTTC. This rearrangement joins TRBV15 to TRBJ2-1; 10 nucleotides line up with TRBD2. V lost 4 bases to trimming and J lost 8 bases; unmatched junction nucleotides: 2. Germline loops: CDR1 LNHNV, CDR2 YYDKDF (reference sequence). The CDR3 has 13 amino acids.

As concerns this clonotype: Because the CDR3's place on the DNA is in doubt, the DNA is left out and the CDR3 is given as listed by TCRdb. The chain couples TRBV24-1 to TRBJ2-1; the D call of TRBD1 is as the table states it, not checked on the DNA. The CDR3 comprises 22 residues, both ends counted. CDR1 and CDR2 from the germline V gene are KGHDR and SFDVKD. The CDR3 spells CATGGSYEQYFGPGTKSNEQFF.

This clonotype has a count of ten or more. V usage is TRBV29-1 and J usage is TRBJ2-1; D perhaps matches TRBD2 (6 bases). Germline V gene data show CDR1 as SQVTM and CDR2 as ANQGSEA. The CDR3 spans 12 residues. With 5 bases removed from V and 5 bases from J, the gap between germline ends came to 10 bases. In DNA, the CDR3 is TGCAGCGTTAGGAGGGTAAACAATGAGCAGTTCTTC. This encodes CSVRRVNNEQFF.

This clonotype has a count of ten or more. This sequence joins TRBV29-1 and TRBJ1-2; 9 bases match TRBD1. The V gene's germline CDR1 is SQVTM and CDR2 ANQGSEA. The CDR3 totals 13 residues. Losses at the gene ends were 4 bases for V and 6 bases for J; bases not matched to a gene: 6. This CDR3 is CSVGTGVENGYTF. The CDR3 DNA reads TGCAGCGTTGGGACAGGGGTAGAGAATGGCTACACCTTC.

In its sample, this clonotype was seen many times. The V gene is TRBV20-1, the J gene TRBJ2-1; 10 positions agree with TRBD1. From germline, CDR1 is DFQATT and CDR2 SNEGSKA (reference sequence). The CDR3 covers 13 residues. V lost 5 bases to trimming and J lost 7 bases; unmatched junction nucleotides: 5. The CDR3 spells CSADRGLINEQFF. CDR3 in DNA: TGCAGTGCTGACAGGGGGCTCATAAATGAGCAGTTCTTC.

This clonotype was counted only a few times. The gene calls are TRBV11-2 and TRBJ2-1; 14 bases map to TRBD2. The V segment lost 5 bases and the J segment 2 bases; nucleotides outside the gene matches: 5. The CDR3 has 17 residues. Germline V gives CDR1 SGHAT, CDR2 FQNNGV. CDR3 sequence (DNA): TGTGCCAGCAGCCAACGACTAGCGGGAGGGGCCTACAATGAGCAGTTCTTC. Translation gives CASSQRLAGGAYNEQFF.

This sequence joins TRBV11-2 and TRBJ2-5; possible D gene TRBD1, 6 bases. Germline CDR1 and CDR2: SGHAT and FQNNGV. The V gene lost 0 bases and the J gene lost 2 bases, with 16 bases spanning the gap. The CDR3 totals 17 residues. The CDR3: CASSLEVDRLRQETQYF. The CDR3 DNA follows: TGTGCCAGCAGCTTAGAGGTCGACAGGCTGCGGCAAGAGACCCAGTACTTC.

This clonotype showed up many times. This chain uses TRBV12-3 or TRBV12-4 with TRBJ2-3; no definite D call. The CDR3 loop spans 12 amino acids. Trimming took off 4 bases at V and 8 bases at J, with 10 bases between the two ends. The CDR3 reads CASSSTLGTQYF. The CDR3 DNA reads TGTGCCAGCAGTTCGACTCTTGGTACGCAGTATTTT.

Concerning this clonotype: This may come from a read error, since a much larger clone is one base off. The chain links TRBV7-9 to TRBJ2-7; 10 nucleotides agree with TRBD2. Germline assignment: CDR1 SEHNR and CDR2 FQNEAQ (reference sequence). This CDR3 region has 15 residues. This CDR3 is CASTGGGLALSKQHF. The CDR3 coding sequence is TGTGCCAGCACCGGTGGGGGACTAGCGTTATCAAAGCAGCACTTC.